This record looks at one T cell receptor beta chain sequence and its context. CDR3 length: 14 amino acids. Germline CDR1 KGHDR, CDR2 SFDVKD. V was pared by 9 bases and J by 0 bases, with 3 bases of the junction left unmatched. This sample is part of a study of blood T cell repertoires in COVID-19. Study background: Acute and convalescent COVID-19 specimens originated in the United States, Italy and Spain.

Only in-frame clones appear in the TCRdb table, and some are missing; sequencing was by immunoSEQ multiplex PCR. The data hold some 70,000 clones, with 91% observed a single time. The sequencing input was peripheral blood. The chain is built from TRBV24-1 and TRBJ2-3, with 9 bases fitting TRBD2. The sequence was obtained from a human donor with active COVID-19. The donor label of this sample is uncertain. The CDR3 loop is CATVAGGSTDTQYF. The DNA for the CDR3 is TGTGCCACCGTTGCGGGAGGGAGCACAGATACGCAGTATTTT.